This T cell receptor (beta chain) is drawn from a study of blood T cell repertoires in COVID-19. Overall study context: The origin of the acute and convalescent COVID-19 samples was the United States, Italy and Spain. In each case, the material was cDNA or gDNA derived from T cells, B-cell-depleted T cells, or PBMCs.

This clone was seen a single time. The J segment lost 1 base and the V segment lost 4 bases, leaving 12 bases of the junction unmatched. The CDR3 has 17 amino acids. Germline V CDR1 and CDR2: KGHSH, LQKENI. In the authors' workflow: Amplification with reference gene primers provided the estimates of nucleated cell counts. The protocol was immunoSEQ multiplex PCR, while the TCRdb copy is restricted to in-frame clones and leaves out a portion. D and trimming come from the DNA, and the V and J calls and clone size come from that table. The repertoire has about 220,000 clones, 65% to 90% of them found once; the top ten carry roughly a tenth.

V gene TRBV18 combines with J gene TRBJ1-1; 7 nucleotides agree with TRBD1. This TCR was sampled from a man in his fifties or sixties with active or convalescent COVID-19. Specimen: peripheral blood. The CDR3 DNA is TGTGCCAGCTCACAACTGGCAGGGGGAGGATCGAACACTGAAGCTTTCTTT. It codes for CASSQLAGGGSNTEAFF.